The 11 T cell receptor beta chains listed next were all sequenced from one sample in a study of cytomegalovirus exposure and HLA in healthy donors. In the PCR, 60 Vbeta and 13 Jbeta primers were used. Clones were sequenced by immunoSEQ multiplex PCR, and TCRdb holds only the in-frame ones, with some missing. This sample lists over 150,000 clones; its ten largest clones have about 0.74%. Sequencing was carried out using PBMCs. The receptor set was obtained from a boy between 10 and 17 years old in good health and CMV-seronegative.

This chain joins TRBV6-1 and TRBJ2-5; no clear D gene. The assigned J gene may be wrong: the sequence end matches TRBJ2-7 better. The germline V gene encodes CDR1 MNHNS and CDR2 SASEGT. The CDR3 spans 15 residues. CDR3 residues: CASSENDASYYEQYF. The CDR3 region has the DNA TGTGCCAGCAGTGAAAATGACGCAAGTTACTACGAGCAGTACTTC.

This rearrangement joins TRBV30 to TRBJ2-5, with 10 bases matching TRBD1. After removal of 4 bases from V and 4 bases from J, the junction contained 9 bases not matched to a gene. CDR1 is GTSNPN and CDR2 is SVGIG in the germline V gene (reference sequence). The CDR3 sequence is 15 residues long. DNA of the CDR3: TGTGCCTGGAAACCGGGACAGGGGAATCTAGAGACCCAGTACTTC. It encodes CAWKPGQGNLETQYF.

The rearrangement uses TRBV5-1 and TRBJ2-2; unclear D gene. Per germline, CDR1 SGHRS and CDR2 YFSETQ. The CDR3 has 14 residues. V lost 4 bases, J lost 7 bases, and 14 bases lay in between. The CDR3 coding sequence is TGCGCCAGCAGCCACGCCCCGGGTGGCGGGGAGCTGTTTTTT. This encodes CASSHAPGGGELFF.

V gene TRBV28 combines with J gene TRBJ2-7; 7 bases match TRBD1. This CDR3 is built from 16 residues. CDR1 and CDR2 from the germline V gene are MDHEN and SYDVKM. Trimming removed 6 bases from V and 6 bases from J; junction bases left unmatched: 17. The CDR3 sequence is CASRQGQNQGQVEQYF. The CDR3 DNA is TGTGCCAGCAGACAGGGACAGAACCAGGGACAAGTCGAGCAGTACTTC.

The chain combines TRBV7-9 with TRBJ2-7; D gene unclear. Germline-derived CDR1 and CDR2 are SEHNR and FQNEAQ (reference sequence). V shed 4 bases and J shed 2 bases, with 12 bases lying between them. This CDR3 has 14 amino acids. The CDR3 nucleotides are TGTGCCAGCAGCTCCGACCCTGGGCCCTACGAGCAGTACTTC. Translation gives CASSSDPGPYEQYF.

The rearrangement uses TRBV5-4 and TRBJ2-3; 7 bases are a match to TRBD2. In germline, CDR1 is SGHNT, CDR2 YYREEE (reference sequence). The CDR3 totals 16 residues. Trimming took 1 base from V and 1 from J; bases not matched to a gene: 6. The CDR3: CASSLISGGRTDTQYF. In DNA form, the CDR3 reads TGTGCCAGCAGCTTGATATCGGGGGGACGCACAGATACGCAGTATTTT.

V gene TRBV11-3 combines with J gene TRBJ2-1; 12 positions agree with TRBD2. The germline V gene has CDR1 SGHNT and CDR2 YENEEA. The CDR3 extends over 16 amino acids. Unmatched junction bases numbered 6, after V lost 5 bases and J lost 4 bases. The DNA of the CDR3 is TGTGCCAGCAGCCAACGGACTAGCGGGGTTTACAATGAGCAGTTCTTC. It codes for CASSQRTSGVYNEQFF.

The V gene is TRBV5-5, the J gene TRBJ2-7, with D possibly TRBD2 on 5 matching bases. The CDR3 spans 15 residues. Germline V CDR1 and CDR2: SGHKS, YYEKEE (reference sequence). The V and J ends lost 0 bases and 1 base respectively, with 11 bases between them. The CDR3 DNA reads as TGTGCCAGCAGCTTGGCCTCGGGGTCTTCCTACGAGCAGTACTTC. This codes for CASSLASGSSYEQYF.

Written as DNA, the CDR3 is TGTGCCGCAAAGACACCGGGGGAGGCCTATAGCAATCAGCCCCAGCATTTT. Protein product: CAAKTPGEAYSNQPQHF. This rearrangement joins TRBV7-9 to TRBJ1-5; TRBD1 might be the D (5 bases). V was trimmed by 11 bases and J by 0 bases, leaving 23 bases between them. This CDR3 spans 17 amino acids. The germline gives CDR1 SEHNR, CDR2 FQNEAQ (reference sequence).

About this clone itself: This same CDR3 is encoded by further DNA sequences in the sample. The chain employs TRBV6-1 and TRBJ2-7; TRBD2 matches 15 bases. Germline lookup yields CDR1 MNHNS and CDR2 SASEGT. The CDR3 loop spans 16 amino acids. Trimming cost V 3 bases and J 10 bases; bases outside gene matches: 10. CDR3 sequence (DNA): TGTGCCAGCAGTGACCGGACTAGCGGGGGGGCCAGTCTTCAGTACTTC. Translating it yields CASSDRTSGGASLQYF.

The chain couples TRBV5-6 to TRBJ1-3; 9 bases are a match to TRBD1. Germline-derived CDR1 and CDR2 are SGHDT and YYEEEE. The CDR3 runs to 15 residues. V trimming: 3 bases; J trimming: 2 bases; junction bases outside the gene matches: 3. The CDR3 loop reads CASSSWDRAGNTIYF. The DNA for the CDR3 is TGTGCCAGCAGCTCATGGGACAGGGCTGGAAACACCATATATTTT.